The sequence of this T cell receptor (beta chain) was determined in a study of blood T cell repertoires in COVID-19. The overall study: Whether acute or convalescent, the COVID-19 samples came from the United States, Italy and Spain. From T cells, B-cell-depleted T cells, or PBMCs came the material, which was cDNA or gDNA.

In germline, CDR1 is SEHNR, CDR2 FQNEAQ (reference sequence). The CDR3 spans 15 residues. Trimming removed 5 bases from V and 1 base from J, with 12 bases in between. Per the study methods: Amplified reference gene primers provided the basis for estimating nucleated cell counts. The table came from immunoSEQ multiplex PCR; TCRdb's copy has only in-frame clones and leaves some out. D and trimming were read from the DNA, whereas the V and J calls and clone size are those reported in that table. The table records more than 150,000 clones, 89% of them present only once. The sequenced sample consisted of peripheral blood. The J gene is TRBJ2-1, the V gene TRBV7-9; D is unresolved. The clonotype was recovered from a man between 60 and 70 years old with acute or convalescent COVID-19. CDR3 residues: CASSPIGGSYNEQFF. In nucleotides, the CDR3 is TGTGCCAGCAGCCCCATAGGCGGTTCCTACAATGAGCAGTTCTTC.